A single sample is the source of the 24 T cell receptor beta chains below, sequenced in a study of blood T cell repertoires in COVID-19. Assay used: immunoSEQ multiplex PCR; TCRdb lists only in-frame clones, some missing. The profile shows about 120,000 clones, roughly 81% of them singletons. The material sequenced was peripheral blood. The receptors originated from a man between 35 and 55 years old with acute or convalescent COVID-19.

The chain carries TRBV12-3 or TRBV12-4 and TRBJ1-4; possibly TRBD1 for D (5 bases). The CDR3 is 12 amino acids. V lost 3 bases and J 13 bases, leaving 12 bases between the germline ends. This CDR3 is CASSFQGSILFF. The CDR3 region has the DNA TGTGCCAGCAGTTTTCAGGGAAGCATACTGTTTTTT.

The chain has TRBV29-1 and TRBJ2-1; TRBD2 agrees at 9 bases. The CDR3 is made up of 12 amino acids. J was trimmed by 9 bases and V by 6 bases; bases with no gene match: 6. Germline V gene data show CDR1 as SQVTM and CDR2 as ANQGSEA. The CDR3 here is CSVRGGALEQFF. As DNA, the CDR3 is TGCAGCGTCCGCGGGGGGGCACTTGAGCAGTTCTTC.

The CDR3 loop is CASSGGTSGNTIYF. DNA of the CDR3: TGCGCCAGCTCCGGTGGGACTTCTGGAAACACCATATATTTT. The rearrangement uses TRBV10-1 and TRBJ1-3; D may be TRBD1 (5 bases). Germline loops: CDR1 WNHNN, CDR2 SYGVQD (reference sequence). The CDR3 sequence is 14 residues long. With 8 bases removed from V and 1 base from J, the gap between germline ends came to 12 bases.

The gene calls are TRBV6-5 and TRBJ2-6, with TRBD1 matching over 7 bases. This CDR3 is 16 amino acids long. The junction had 5 bases not matched to a gene; V was cut back by 4 bases and J by 2 bases. Per germline, CDR1 MNHEY and CDR2 SVGAGI. The CDR3 sequence is CASSSTGFAGANVLTF. CDR3 sequence (DNA): TGTGCCAGCAGTTCGACAGGGTTTGCTGGGGCCAACGTCCTGACTTTC.

The chain employs TRBV9 and TRBJ2-3; 8 bases map to TRBD2. CDR3 length: 16 residues. V was pared by 0 bases and J by 0 bases, with 3 bases of the junction left unmatched. Per the germline V gene, CDR1 is SGDLS and CDR2 is YYNGEE. The CDR3 sequence is CASSVGGGPSTDTQYF. CDR3 sequence (DNA): TGTGCCAGCAGCGTAGGCGGGGGGCCTAGCACAGATACGCAGTATTTT.

The chain links TRBV7-9 to TRBJ2-3, with D uncertain. CDR1 is SEHNR, CDR2 FQNEAQ, per germline (reference sequence). The V gene lost 5 bases and the J gene lost 2 bases, with 11 bases spanning the gap. The CDR3 is 14 residues long. This chain's CDR3 is CASSAPTYTDTQYF. Written as DNA, the CDR3 is TGTGCCAGCAGCGCACCCACATACACAGATACGCAGTATTTT.

A few counts support this clone. In DNA form, the CDR3 reads TGTGCCAGCCGGCTAGCGGGGGCGGTAGATACGCAGTATTTT. The encoded protein is CASRLAGAVDTQYF. The chain has TRBV6-6 and TRBJ2-3, with 10 bases fitting TRBD2. V shed 8 bases, J shed 5 bases, and the junction held 7 bases outside the gene matches. Looked up from germline, CDR1 is MNHNY and CDR2 is SVGAGI (reference sequence). CDR3 length: 14 residues.

This clone is a singleton in its sample. V gene TRBV6-5 combines with J gene TRBJ1-3; D unresolved. Germline CDR1 MNHEY, CDR2 SVGAGI. Between the trimmed V and J ends, which lost 2 bases and 0 bases, there was a span of 8 bases. The CDR3 runs 15 residues. In nucleotides, the CDR3 is TGTGCCAGCAGTTACAGCGCAGTCTCTGGAAACACCATATATTTT. It translates to CASSYSAVSGNTIYF.

The V gene is TRBV12-3 or TRBV12-4, the J gene TRBJ1-2; the D is unclear. This CDR3 spans 12 amino acids. V lost 8 bases to trimming and J lost 5 bases, with 12 bases between them. DNA for the CDR3: TGTGCCAGCCCCTCGGGTGCGTATGGCTACACCTTC. As protein: CASPSGAYGYTF.

The genes are TRBV2 and TRBJ2-7; D is possibly TRBD1 (5 bases). The CDR3 extends over 14 amino acids. V dropped 4 bases and J dropped 2 bases, with 12 bases sitting between them. CDR1 and CDR2 (germline): SNHLY, FYNNEI. The CDR3 region is CASSGTYEPYEQYF. CDR3 DNA sequence: TGTGCCAGCAGTGGGACATACGAACCCTACGAGCAGTACTTC.

The V and J genes are TRBV11-2 and TRBJ2-4; 7 nucleotides align to TRBD2. The junction had 4 bases not matched to a gene; V was cut back by 1 base and J by 13 bases. Germline loops: CDR1 SGHAT, CDR2 FQNNGV. The CDR3 covers 12 residues. The CDR3, as DNA: TGTGCCAGCAGCTTAGTCGTCGGGGGGCAGTACTTC. Protein product: CASSLVVGGQYF.

The chain is built from TRBV29-1 and TRBJ1-2, with 7 bases aligning to TRBD1. Germline V lookup: CDR1 SQVTM, CDR2 ANQGSEA. The trim removed 5 bases at V and 5 bases at J, leaving 11 bases unmatched. The CDR3 contains 14 residues. This chain's CDR3 is CSVRLTGLEYGYTF. For the CDR3, the DNA is TGCAGCGTTCGCCTGACAGGGCTAGAGTATGGCTACACCTTC.

The chain links TRBV5-1 to TRBJ2-1, with 11 bases fitting TRBD2. This CDR3 spans 15 amino acids. Germline trimming cut 4 bases from V and 5 bases from J; bases unmatched to any gene: 5. CDR1 SGHRS and CDR2 YFSETQ come from the germline V gene. The CDR3 here is CASSPLAGADNEQFF. The CDR3 DNA sequence: TGCGCCAGCAGCCCACTAGCGGGAGCAGACAATGAGCAGTTCTTC.

This clone was detected a few times. The CDR3 sequence: CASSQEGLGTGELFF. The CDR3 DNA is TGTGCCAGCAGCCAAGAGGGACTGGGCACCGGGGAGCTGTTTTTT. This rearrangement joins TRBV3-1 (or the pseudogene TRBV3-2) to TRBJ2-2; D may be TRBD2 (6 bases). V was pared by 0 bases and J by 4 bases, with 9 bases between. The CDR3 runs 15 residues. Germline CDR1 reads LGHDT; CDR2 reads YNNKEL (reference sequence).

The chain links TRBV6-5 to TRBJ1-2; TRBD1 aligns across 8 bases. Germline-derived CDR1 and CDR2 are MNHEY and SVGAGI. Losses at the gene ends were 2 bases for V and 4 bases for J; bases not matched to a gene: 3. This CDR3 spans 14 amino acids. CDR3 nucleotide sequence: TGTGCCAGCAGTTACCGTACAGGGGGCTATGGCTACACCTTC. The encoded protein is CASSYRTGGYGYTF.

The rearrangement links TRBV7-9 to TRBJ1-5; a weak D match, TRBD1 (6 bases). From germline, CDR1 is SEHNR and CDR2 FQNEAQ (reference sequence). CDR3 length equals 14 residues. Trimming cost V 3 bases and J 0 bases, with 6 bases left between them. The CDR3: CASSLDSSNQPQHF. DNA of the CDR3: TGTGCCAGCAGCTTGGACAGTAGCAATCAGCCCCAGCATTTT. The whole variable domain, remainder taken from reference TRBV7-9 and TRBJ1-5, is DTGVSQNPRHKITKRGQNVTFRCDPISEHNRLYWYRQTLGQGPEFLTYFQNEAQLEKSRLLSDRFSAERPKGSFSTLEIQRTEQGDSAMYLCASSLDSSNQPQHFGDGTRLSIL.

V usage is TRBV12-3 or TRBV12-4 and J usage is TRBJ1-1, with a tentative D call TRBD1 (5 bases). The CDR3 totals 13 residues. V gave up 7 bases and J gave up 4 bases, with 13 bases separating them. CDR3 residues: CASKGTEGTEAFF. CDR3 coding DNA: TGTGCCAGCAAAGGGACGGAGGGCACTGAAGCTTTCTTT.

The chain couples TRBV29-1 to TRBJ1-2; 10 bases are shared with TRBD1. Germline trimming cut 3 bases from V and 4 bases from J; bases unmatched to any gene: 2. The CDR3 sequence is 13 residues long. CDR1 is SQVTM, CDR2 ANQGSEA, per germline. For the CDR3, the DNA is TGCAGCGTTGACGGGACAGGGGCCTATGGCTACACCTTC. Translation gives CSVDGTGAYGYTF.

This clone was detected a few times. The V gene is TRBV5-1, the J gene TRBJ2-1, with D unclear. V was pared by 2 bases and J by 6 bases, with 9 bases between. The CDR3 loop spans 13 amino acids. Germline CDR1 SGHRS, CDR2 YFSETQ. The CDR3 nucleotides are TGCGCCAGCAGCTTAAACTTCCTCAATGAGCAGTTCTTC. Residues: CASSLNFLNEQFF.

This chain joins TRBV11-3 and TRBJ2-1; a possible D gene is TRBD1 (5 bases). CDR3 size: 15 residues. Between the trimmed V and J ends, which lost 0 bases and 7 bases, there was a span of 13 bases. In germline, CDR1 is SGHNT, CDR2 YENEEA. CDR3 in amino acids: CASSLDSQGSNEQFF. CDR3 nucleotides: TGTGCCAGCAGCTTAGATTCGCAGGGAAGTAATGAGCAGTTCTTC.

The genes are TRBV18 and TRBJ2-1, with 9 bases aligning to TRBD1. V shed 4 bases and J 8 bases; nucleotides not matched to a gene: 9. The CDR3 is 15 amino acids. Germline V CDR1 and CDR2: KGHSH, LQKENI. CDR3 sequence (DNA): TGTGCCAGCTCACAGAAGAAACAGGGGGCGGATGAGCAGTTCTTC. This translates into CASSQKKQGADEQFF.

The chain employs TRBV2 and TRBJ2-3; D is ambiguous. The CDR3 contains 14 residues. The V end lost 1 base, the J end lost 2 bases, and 7 bases lay between the germline ends. Germline CDR1 SNHLY, CDR2 FYNNEI. The DNA of the CDR3 is TGTGCCAGCAGTGAAGGTACAACCACAGATACGCAGTATTTT. Amino acid sequence: CASSEGTTTDTQYF. Looking up the rest from reference TRBV2 and TRBJ2-3 gives the full variable domain: EPEVTQTPSHQVTQMGQEVILRCVPISNHLYFYWYRQILGQKVEFLVSFYNNEISEKSEIFDDQFSVERPDGSNFTLKIRSTKLEDSAMYFCASSEGTTTDTQYFGPGTRLTVL.

The rearrangement uses TRBV5-4 and TRBJ2-1; D remains ambiguous. Trimming pared 0 bases from V and 6 bases from J, leaving 7 bases between. Germline CDR1 and CDR2: SGHNT and YYREEE (reference sequence). The CDR3 has 13 residues. CDR3 residues: CASSLAGSNEQFF. The CDR3 bases are TGTGCCAGCAGCTTGGCCGGGTCCAATGAGCAGTTCTTC.

This chain links TRBV5-8 with TRBJ2-5, with a possible D match to TRBD2 (6 bases). CDR1 and CDR2 from the germline V gene are SGHTS and YDEGEE. This CDR3 is 13 amino acids long. V shed 0 bases and J shed 9 bases, with 12 bases lying between them. The DNA of the CDR3 is TGTGCCAGCAGCTTGGAACGGGACTTGGCCCAGTACTTC. Encoded protein: CASSLERDLAQYF.